This passage covers 2 T cell receptor beta chains from one sample sequenced in a study of identical twins. Each CDR3 protein is one row after TCRdb ran MiXCR on the 5' RACE reads. The sample shows 600,000 to 700,000 distinct CDR3 sequences, around 20% of them seen only once. These same records also appear under a second study, on T cells expressing NK-cell markers.

The source material was PBMCs. The receptors here all came from a woman between 18 and 29 years old in good health.

This clonotype occurred a few times. The gene calls are TRBV9 and TRBJ2-3; D is ambiguous. The length of the CDR3 is 15 residues. In germline, CDR1 is SGDLS, CDR2 YYNGEE. With 2 bases removed from V and 2 bases from J, the gap between germline ends came to 12 bases. CDR3 in amino acids: CASSVQPRHTDTQYF. The CDR3 region has the DNA TGTGCCAGCAGCGTTCAGCCTCGGCACACAGATACGCAGTATTTT.

J is TRBJ2-7 and V is TRBV5-1, with 7 bases matching TRBD1. Germline loops: CDR1 SGHRS, CDR2 YFSETQ. This CDR3 is built from 15 residues. With 4 bases clipped from V and 5 bases from J, the junction kept 12 bases outside the gene matches. In DNA, the CDR3 is TGCGCCAGCAGCACCAGCCCACAGGGGTCCCACGAGCAGTACTTC. Its protein product is CASSTSPQGSHEQYF.